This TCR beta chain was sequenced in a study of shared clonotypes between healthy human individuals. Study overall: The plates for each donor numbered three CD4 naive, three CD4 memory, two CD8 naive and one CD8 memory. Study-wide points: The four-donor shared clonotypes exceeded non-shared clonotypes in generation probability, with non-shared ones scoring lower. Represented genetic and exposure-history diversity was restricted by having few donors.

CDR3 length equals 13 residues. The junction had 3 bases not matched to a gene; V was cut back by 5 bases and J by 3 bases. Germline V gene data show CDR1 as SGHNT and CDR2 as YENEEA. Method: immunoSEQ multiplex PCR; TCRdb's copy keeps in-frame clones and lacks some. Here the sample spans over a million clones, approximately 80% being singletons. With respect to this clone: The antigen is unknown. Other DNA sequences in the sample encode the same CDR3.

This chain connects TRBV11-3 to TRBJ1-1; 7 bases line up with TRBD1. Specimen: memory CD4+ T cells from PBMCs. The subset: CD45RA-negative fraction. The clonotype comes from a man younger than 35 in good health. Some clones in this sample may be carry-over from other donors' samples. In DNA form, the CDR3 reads TGTGCCAGCAGCCTCGACAGGGACACTGAAGCTTTCTTT. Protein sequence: CASSLDRDTEAFF.